A single TCR beta chain is shown here with its context. What it binds is not known. TCRdb's copy holds only in-frame clones and misses some; the assay was immunoSEQ multiplex PCR. The sample yields around 300,000 clones, 88% seen once. The data were obtained in a study of Ad26.COV2.S vaccination and SARS-CoV-2 variants. The V gene lost 6 bases and the J gene lost 0 bases, with 12 bases spanning the gap. CDR3 length: 15 amino acids. CDR1 is MNHEY and CDR2 is SMNVEV in the germline V gene (reference sequence). As to treatment: approximately 18 received Ad26.COV2.S at low or high dose, single or two shots; a few received placebo; per-sample allocation not given. Collection of samples fell on day 63 after the first vaccine or placebo injection. Recruitment in Boston yielded a donor of adult age, 18-55 years. The vaccine delivered Wuhan-strain SARS-CoV-2 spike through an Ad26 vector. General study findings and limits: Reported post-vaccination CD8+ and CD4+ T cell responses to spike showed substantial breadth.

This clonotype was sampled from a person aged 18 to 65 who received the Ad26.COV2.S COVID-19 vaccine or a placebo. The chain is built from TRBV27 and TRBJ1-3, with no clear D. The material sequenced was peripheral blood, taken in a trial of Ad26.COV2.S vaccine versus placebo. The CDR3 reads CASRKKSGSGNTIYF. CDR3 in DNA: TGTGCCAGCAGGAAAAAGTCCGGCTCTGGAAACACCATATATTTT.